A single sample gave rise to the 20 T cell receptor beta chains below, sequenced in a study of T cells after yellow fever vaccination. TCRdb itself ran the 5' RACE reads through MiXCR, one entry per CDR3 protein. The table records roughly 330,000 distinct CDR3 sequences, approximately 7% of them present only once. This specimen was PBMCs, taken more than 35 days after the first yellow fever vaccination. The receptors stem from a man younger than 30 who received the YFV17D yellow fever vaccine.

The table lists this clonotype with a few counts. Written as DNA, the CDR3 is TGTGCCACCAGCAGAGAATCGGCTCACTCCTACGAGCAGTACTTC. This codes for CATSRESAHSYEQYF. This sequence joins TRBV15 and TRBJ2-7; D gene unclear. Looked up from germline, CDR1 is LNHNV and CDR2 is YYDKDF (reference sequence). The CDR3 covers 15 residues. V dropped 0 bases and J dropped 0 bases, with 9 bases sitting between them.

Notes on this clonotype: A read error may account for a junction end that differs from germline. CDR3 sequence: CTSKFNTGELFF. DNA of the CDR3: TGCACCAGCAAATTTAACACCGGGGAGCTGTTTTTT. The V and J genes are TRBV5-1 and TRBJ2-2; D not certain. Germline lookup yields CDR1 SGHRS and CDR2 YFSETQ. The CDR3 has 12 residues.

The chain has TRBV5-1 and TRBJ2-1; tentative D call: TRBD1 (6 bases). The CDR3 loop spans 13 amino acids. V lost 4 bases and J lost 5, with 10 bases in between. From germline, CDR1 is SGHRS and CDR2 YFSETQ. In nucleotides, the CDR3 is TGCGCCAGCAGCGTTCAGGGGAACAATGAGCAGTTCTTC. Its protein product is CASSVQGNNEQFF.

The CDR3 region has the DNA TGCGCCTCCGCTGGGGGACCAGACACAGATACGCAGTATTTT. The encoded protein is CASAGGPDTDTQYF. The rearrangement links TRBV10-2 to TRBJ2-3, with D perhaps matching TRBD1 or TRBD2 (5 bases each). Between the trimmed V and J ends, which lost 11 bases and 2 bases, there was a span of 17 bases. The germline CDR1 and CDR2 sequences are WSHSY and SAAADI. The CDR3 has 14 amino acids.

The rearrangement joins TRBV5-1 to TRBJ2-2; 8 nucleotides align to TRBD1. V shed 2 bases and J 4 bases; nucleotides not matched to a gene: 4. This CDR3 is 15 amino acids long. The germline V gene has CDR1 SGHRS and CDR2 YFSETQ. CDR3 in amino acids: CASSFTQGGTGELFF. For the CDR3, the DNA is TGCGCCAGCAGCTTCACACAGGGGGGCACCGGGGAGCTGTTTTTT.

CDR3 DNA sequence: TGTGCCAGCACGGGACAGGTCGCCACTGAAGCTTTCTTT. Amino acid sequence: CASTGQVATEAFF. The V gene is TRBV6-2 or TRBV6-3, the J gene TRBJ1-1; 8 bases align to TRBD1. Germline assignment: CDR1 MNHEY and CDR2 SVGEGT. This CDR3 has 13 amino acids. V shed 7 bases, J shed 4 bases, and the junction held 5 bases outside the gene matches.

V is TRBV3-1 and J is TRBJ2-4; D unclear. The ends were cut back, 3 bases at V and 3 bases at J, with 9 bases in the middle. Germline loops: CDR1 LGHDT, CDR2 YNNKEL (reference sequence). The CDR3 has 14 amino acids. CDR3 sequence (DNA): TGTGCCAGCAGCCATTTTGGCGTCAAAAACATTCAGTACTTC. Its translation is CASSHFGVKNIQYF.

This clonotype was counted many times. The rearrangement uses TRBV7-9 and TRBJ2-1; D may be TRBD1 or TRBD2 (6 bases each). The germline V gene encodes CDR1 SEHNR and CDR2 FQNEAQ (reference sequence). The CDR3 consists of 15 residues. The V and J ends lost 4 bases and 4 bases respectively, with 14 bases between them. The CDR3 region is CASSSLGGLYNEQFF. As DNA, the CDR3 is TGTGCCAGCAGCTCCCTGGGGGGCCTATACAATGAGCAGTTCTTC.

The rearrangement uses TRBV9 and TRBJ2-2, with TRBD2 matching 8 bases. Looked up from germline, CDR1 is SGDLS and CDR2 is YYNGEE. This CDR3 spans 17 amino acids. V shed 2 bases and J 5 bases; nucleotides not matched to a gene: 11. This CDR3 reads CASSVWDTGGLTGELFF. The CDR3 bases are TGTGCCAGCAGCGTTTGGGACACGGGGGGGCTGACCGGGGAGCTGTTTTTT.

The chain employs TRBV28 and TRBJ1-5; D is possibly TRBD1 (5 bases). Trimming stripped 10 bases from V and 6 bases from J, with 16 bases between. There are 13 residues in the CDR3. Germline-derived CDR1 and CDR2 are MDHEN and SYDVKM. CDR3 DNA sequence: TGTGCCACTTCGGACAATCGAGGTCAGCCCCAGCATTTT. Amino acids: CATSDNRGQPQHF.

The sample holds many counts of this clonotype. The chain uses TRBV9 and TRBJ2-2; D call uncertain. The CDR3 sequence is 11 residues long. The ends were cut back, 6 bases at V and 0 bases at J, with 0 bases in the middle. Germline assignment: CDR1 SGDLS and CDR2 YYNGEE. CDR3 sequence (DNA): TGTGCCAGCACGAACACCGGGGAGCTGTTTTTT. It translates to CASTNTGELFF. The whole variable domain, remainder taken from reference TRBV9 and TRBJ2-2, is DSGVTQTPKHLITATGQRVTLRCSPRSGDLSVYWYQQSLDQGLQFLIQYYNGEERAKGNILERFSAQQFPDLHSELNLSSLELGDSALYFCASTNTGELFFGEGSRLTVL.

This clonotype was detected a few times. The chain carries TRBV29-1 and TRBJ1-2; D not certain. This CDR3 comprises 11 residues. Germline loops: CDR1 SQVTM, CDR2 ANQGSEA. Trimming took 0 bases from V and 11 from J, leaving 10 bases between them. The CDR3 DNA follows: TGCAGCGTTGAAGATCGGGTCAGGTACACCTTC. This gives the protein CSVEDRVRYTF.

The table lists this clonotype with many counts. V gene TRBV20-1 combines with J gene TRBJ1-2; 7 bases align to TRBD1. J gave up 8 bases and V 7 bases, and 7 bases lay outside the gene matches. This CDR3 is 11 amino acids long. Looked up from germline, CDR1 is DFQATT and CDR2 is SNEGSKA (reference sequence). The CDR3 region has the DNA TGCAGTGTCGACAGGGAATACGGCTACACCTTC. This translates into CSVDREYGYTF.

This clonotype was counted a few times. The rearrangement uses TRBV3-1 and TRBJ1-2; no clear D. The CDR3 loop spans 14 amino acids. CDR1 and CDR2 from the germline V gene are LGHDT and YNNKEL (reference sequence). V lost 3 bases and J 3 bases, leaving 11 bases between the germline ends. CDR3 sequence reads: CASSQAGSHYGYTF. Here the CDR3 DNA reads TGTGCCAGCAGCCAGGCTGGCAGCCACTATGGCTACACCTTC.

This clonotype has just a few counts. The rearrangement links TRBV5-1 to TRBJ2-5, with 7 bases fitting TRBD1. CDR3 length equals 13 residues. Germline lookup yields CDR1 SGHRS and CDR2 YFSETQ. Losses at the gene ends were 6 bases for V and 1 base for J; bases not matched to a gene: 3. CDR3 DNA: TGCGCCAGCACCGGGGACAGCCAAGAGACCCAGTACTTC. It codes for CASTGDSQETQYF. The entire variable domain, with the rest obtained from reference TRBV5-1 and TRBJ2-5, is as follows: KAGVTQTPRYLIKTRGQQVTLSCSPISGHRSVSWYQQTPGQGLQFLFEYFSETQRNKGNFPGRFSGRQFSNSRSEMNVSTLELGDSALYLCASTGDSQETQYFGPGTRLLVL.

The chain has TRBV19 and TRBJ2-6, with 9 bases that match TRBD1. V lost 7 bases to trimming and J lost 1 base; unmatched junction nucleotides: 14. Germline loops: CDR1 LNHDA, CDR2 SQIVND (reference sequence). The CDR3 sequence is 19 residues long. The CDR3 sequence: CASTLTLGTGTSGANVLTF. The CDR3 DNA reads TGTGCCAGTACCCTAACCCTCGGGACAGGGACGTCTGGGGCCAACGTCCTGACTTTC. The full variable domain, its missing parts supplied by reference TRBV19 and TRBJ2-6, is DGGITQSPKYLFRKEGQNVTLSCEQNLNHDAMYWYRQDPGQGLRLIYYSQIVNDFQKGDIAEGYSVSREKKESFPLTVTSAQKNPTAFYLCASTLTLGTGTSGANVLTFGAGSRLTVL.

This clonotype was seen a few times. This rearrangement joins TRBV6-5 to TRBJ1-1; weak D call: TRBD1 (6 bases). Germline CDR1 is MNHEY and CDR2 is SVGAGI. The CDR3 spans 12 residues. Trimming took 6 bases from V and 11 from J, leaving 16 bases between them. CDR3 bases: TGTGCCAGCAGCAAAACACAGGGTTTCGCTTTCTTT. Amino acid sequence: CASSKTQGFAFF.

V and J are TRBV4-1 and TRBJ2-7, with unresolved D. Germline V CDR1 and CDR2: MGHRA, YSYEKL. V lost 1 base to trimming and J lost 5 bases, with 9 bases between them. The CDR3 totals 13 residues. The CDR3 reads CASSQVGRDEQYF. In DNA form, the CDR3 reads TGCGCCAGCAGCCAAGTAGGAAGAGACGAGCAGTACTTC.

This clonotype has a handful of counts. The gene calls are TRBV7-2 and TRBJ1-5; no clear D gene. The CDR3 has 13 amino acids. The V gene's germline CDR1 is SGHTA and CDR2 FQGNSA. Trimming pared 2 bases from V and 7 bases from J, leaving 9 bases between. CDR3: CASSLNSGQPQHF. CDR3 in DNA: TGTGCCAGCAGCTTAAATTCAGGACAGCCCCAGCATTTT.

This clonotype was found a few times. J is TRBJ2-5 and V is TRBV5-6; 11 bases align to TRBD2. V dropped 0 bases and J dropped 5; count of bases not matched to a gene: 3. The V gene's germline CDR1 is SGHDT and CDR2 YYEEEE. The CDR3 has 15 residues. CDR3 in DNA: TGTGCCAGCAGCTTGGTAGCGGGGGGGTCGGAGACCCAGTACTTC. Translated: CASSLVAGGSETQYF.